The T cell receptor (beta chain) described here comes from a study of identical twins. MiXCR was run by TCRdb on the 5' RACE reads, yielding one entry per CDR3 protein. In the table there are 700,000 to 950,000 distinct CDR3 sequences, 9% to 15% of which are singletons. This clonotype was counted a few times. The V end lost 1 base, the J end lost 0 bases, and 7 bases lay between the germline ends. Germline V CDR1 and CDR2: SGHDT, YYEEEE. The CDR3 covers 15 residues. This sample also appeared in a second study, on yellow fever vaccine responses in identical twins.

Sample: PBMCs. The receptor comes from a woman younger than 30 in good health. The chain carries TRBV5-6 and TRBJ1-4; D gene unclear. The CDR3 nucleotides are TGTGCCAGCAGCTTGAACCATGCAACTAATGAAAAACTGTTTTTT. Its protein is CASSLNHATNEKLFF.